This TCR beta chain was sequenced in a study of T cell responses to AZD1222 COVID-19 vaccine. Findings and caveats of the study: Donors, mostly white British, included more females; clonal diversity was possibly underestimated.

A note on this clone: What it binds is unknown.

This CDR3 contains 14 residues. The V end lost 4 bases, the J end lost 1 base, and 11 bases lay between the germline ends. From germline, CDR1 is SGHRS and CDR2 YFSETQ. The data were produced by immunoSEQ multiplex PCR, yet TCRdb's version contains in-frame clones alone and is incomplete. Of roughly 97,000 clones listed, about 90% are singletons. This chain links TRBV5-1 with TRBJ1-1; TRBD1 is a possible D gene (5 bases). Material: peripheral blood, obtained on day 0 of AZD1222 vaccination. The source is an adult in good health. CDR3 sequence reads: CASSPGLTNTEAFF. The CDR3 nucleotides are TGCGCCAGCAGCCCGGGACTAACGAACACTGAAGCTTTCTTT.